This T cell receptor beta chain originates from a study of blood T cell repertoires in COVID-19 (TCRdb year 2020). A note on the overall study: The collaborator samples originated in the United States, Italy and Spain and spanned the acute and convalescent phases of COVID-19. The material from the prospective study consisted of cDNA or gDNA derived from T cells, B-cell-depleted T cells, or PBMCs. Deeply sampled blood TCRbeta repertoires from subjects exposed to, actively infected with, or recovered from COVID-19 were included in the dataset. A freely available public database, intended as a resource for researchers studying the immune response to SARS-CoV-2, is where the repertoires were released. The samples were drawn from two sources: the first 160 participants of the ongoing ImmuneRACE study, and 1,254 subjects contributed by 6 global collaborators. Sample metadata almost always included a de-identified subject ID, COVID-19 status, age in years and sex. Where available, HLA class I and class II types were obtained from metadata supplied by the sample provider rather than from assay-based typing.

TCRbeta CDR3 regions were amplified from genomic DNA using the immunoSEQ Assay, a bias-controlled multiplex PCR. The study's own analysis went as follows. The number of nucleated cells in each sample was estimated from the amplification of reference gene primers within the assay. To quantify the absolute abundance of each unique TCRbeta CDR3 rearrangement, sequence reads were collapsed and filtered. Productive Simpson clonality was computed per sample as the square root of Simpson's diversity index over productive rearrangements. Not all clones reach the TCRdb copy of this immuneACCESS table, which keeps in-frame sequences only. Checked studies attribute under half of the gap to unresolved V genes and leave the rest unexplained. The V and J calls and clone size come from that table; D and trimming were worked out from the DNA. For this sample the table gives over 400,000 clones, of which about 88% were detected only once. Around 8% of the sample is in the top ten clones.

One collaborating source in Seattle enrolled patients while the patients were actively infected and followed the patients over time throughout the course of disease. Each collaborating institution followed its own protocols to collect whole blood in K2EDTA tubes. Collaborator samples were shipped for TCRbeta analysis as frozen whole blood, isolated PBMCs, or DNA extracted from either sample type. The V and J ends are trimmed by 4 bases and 7 bases, leaving 13 bases between them. The CDR3 spans 13 residues, from the cysteine through the phenylalanine. The DNA shown is the 39-base CDR3, in frame from base 1. As encoded in the germline V gene, CDR1 is SGHAT while CDR2 is FQNNGV. This clone was recorded a few times. The clone's antigen remains unknown. The record has no base qualities; no much larger clone is one base away. The paper's findings and limits, for the study overall: The quantity of clinical and demographic metadata differed by source and by participant and was supplied without curation.

This clonotype was sampled from a woman aged 50 to 60 with COVID-19, enrolled during active disease. The sample consisted of peripheral blood. The chain is assembled from TRBV11-2 and TRBJ1-2; the D gene is perhaps TRBD1, from 5 matching bases. The DNA reads TGTGCCAGCAGCTCAGGTGGGGCCCGTGGCTACACCTTC. This yields the protein CASSSGGARGYTF.